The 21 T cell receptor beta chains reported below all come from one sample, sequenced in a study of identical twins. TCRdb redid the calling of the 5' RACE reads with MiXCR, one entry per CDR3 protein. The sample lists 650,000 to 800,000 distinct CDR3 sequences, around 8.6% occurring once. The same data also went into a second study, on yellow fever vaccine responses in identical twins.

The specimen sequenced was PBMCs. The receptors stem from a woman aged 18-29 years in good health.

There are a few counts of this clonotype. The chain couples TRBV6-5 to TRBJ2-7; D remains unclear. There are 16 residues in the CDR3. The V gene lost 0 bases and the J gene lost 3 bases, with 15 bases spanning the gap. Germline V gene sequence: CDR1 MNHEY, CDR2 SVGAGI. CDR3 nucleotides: TGTGCCAGCAGTTACTCGATCGCCAGGTTAGGCTACGAGCAGTACTTC. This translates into CASSYSIARLGYEQYF.

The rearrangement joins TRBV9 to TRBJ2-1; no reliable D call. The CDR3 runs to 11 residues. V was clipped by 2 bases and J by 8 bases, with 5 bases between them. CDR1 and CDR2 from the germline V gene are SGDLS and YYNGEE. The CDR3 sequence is CASSVSHEQFF. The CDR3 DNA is TGTGCCAGCAGCGTCAGCCATGAGCAGTTCTTC.

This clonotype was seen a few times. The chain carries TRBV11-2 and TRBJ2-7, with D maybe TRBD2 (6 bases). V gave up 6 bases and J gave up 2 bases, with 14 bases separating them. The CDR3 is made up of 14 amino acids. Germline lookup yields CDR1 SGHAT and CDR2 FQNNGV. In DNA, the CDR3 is TGTGCCAGCAGGGCCGGGGGAAGCCCCTACGAGCAGTACTTC. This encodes CASRAGGSPYEQYF.

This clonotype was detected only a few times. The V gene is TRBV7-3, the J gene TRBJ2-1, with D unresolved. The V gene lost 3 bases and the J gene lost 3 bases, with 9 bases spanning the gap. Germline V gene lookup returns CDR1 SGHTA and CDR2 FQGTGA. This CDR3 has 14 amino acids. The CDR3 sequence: CASSFGGYYNEQFF. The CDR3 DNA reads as TGTGCCAGCAGCTTTGGCGGATACTACAATGAGCAGTTCTTC. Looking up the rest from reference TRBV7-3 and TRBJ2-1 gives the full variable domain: GAGVSQTPSNKVTEKGKYVELRCDPISGHTALYWYRQSLGQGPEFLIYFQGTGAADDSGLPNDRFFAVRPEGSVSTLKIQRTERGDSAVYLCASSFGGYYNEQFFGPGTRLTVL.

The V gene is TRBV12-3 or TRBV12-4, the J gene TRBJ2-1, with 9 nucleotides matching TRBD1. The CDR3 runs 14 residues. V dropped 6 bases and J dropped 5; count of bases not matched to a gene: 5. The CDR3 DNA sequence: TGTGCCAGCAGGGGACAGGGAGGCGACAATGAGCAGTTCTTC. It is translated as CASRGQGGDNEQFF.

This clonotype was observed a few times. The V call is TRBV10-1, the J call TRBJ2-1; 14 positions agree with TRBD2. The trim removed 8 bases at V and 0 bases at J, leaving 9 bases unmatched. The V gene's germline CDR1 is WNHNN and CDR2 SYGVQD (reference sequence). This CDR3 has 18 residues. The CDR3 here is CASSGLAGGTSSYNEQFF. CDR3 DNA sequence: TGCGCCAGCTCTGGACTAGCGGGAGGAACGAGCTCCTACAATGAGCAGTTCTTC.

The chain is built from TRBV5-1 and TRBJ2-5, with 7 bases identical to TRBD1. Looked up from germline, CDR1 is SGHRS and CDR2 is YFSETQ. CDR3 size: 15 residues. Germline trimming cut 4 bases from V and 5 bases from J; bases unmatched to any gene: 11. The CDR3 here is CASSPVGTVLETQYF. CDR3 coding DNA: TGCGCCAGCAGCCCCGTTGGGACAGTGTTGGAGACCCAGTACTTC.

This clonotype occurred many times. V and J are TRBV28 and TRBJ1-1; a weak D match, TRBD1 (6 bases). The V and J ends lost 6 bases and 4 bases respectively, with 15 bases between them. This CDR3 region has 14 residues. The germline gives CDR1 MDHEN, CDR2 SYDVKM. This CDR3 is CASSLLGRGTEAFF. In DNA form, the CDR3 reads TGTGCCAGCAGCCTTCTGGGCAGGGGCACTGAAGCTTTCTTT.

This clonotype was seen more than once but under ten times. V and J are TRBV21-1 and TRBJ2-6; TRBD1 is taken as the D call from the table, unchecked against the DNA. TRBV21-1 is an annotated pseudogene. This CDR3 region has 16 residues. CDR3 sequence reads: CASSKQGASGANVLTF. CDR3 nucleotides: TGTGCCAGCAGCAAACAGGGGGCCTCTGGGGCCAACGTCCTGACTTTC.

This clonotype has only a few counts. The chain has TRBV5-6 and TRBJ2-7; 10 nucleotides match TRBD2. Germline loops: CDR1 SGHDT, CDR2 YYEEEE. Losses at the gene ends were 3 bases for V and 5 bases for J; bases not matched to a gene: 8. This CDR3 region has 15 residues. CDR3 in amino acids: CASSWESGRADEQYF. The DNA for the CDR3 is TGTGCCAGCAGCTGGGAAAGCGGGAGGGCCGACGAGCAGTACTTC. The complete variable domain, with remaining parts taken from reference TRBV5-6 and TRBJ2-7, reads DAGVTQSPTHLIKTRGQQVTLRCSPKSGHDTVSWYQQALGQGPQFIFQYYEEEERQRGNFPDRFSGHQFPNYSSELNVNALLLGDSALYLCASSWESGRADEQYFGPGTRLTVT.

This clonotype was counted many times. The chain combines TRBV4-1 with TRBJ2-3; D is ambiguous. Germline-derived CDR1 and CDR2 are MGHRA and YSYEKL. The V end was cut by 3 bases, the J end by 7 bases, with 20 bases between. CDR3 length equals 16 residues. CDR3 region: CASSQVDLMQFNTQYF. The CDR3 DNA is TGCGCCAGCAGCCAGGTGGACCTAATGCAATTCAATACGCAGTATTTT.

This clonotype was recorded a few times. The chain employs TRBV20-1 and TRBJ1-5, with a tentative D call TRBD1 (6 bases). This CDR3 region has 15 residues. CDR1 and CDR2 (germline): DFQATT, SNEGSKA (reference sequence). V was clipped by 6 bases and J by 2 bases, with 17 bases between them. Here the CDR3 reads CSARGLQGRNQPQHF. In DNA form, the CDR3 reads TGCAGTGCCAGGGGATTACAGGGCCGCAATCAGCCCCAGCATTTT.

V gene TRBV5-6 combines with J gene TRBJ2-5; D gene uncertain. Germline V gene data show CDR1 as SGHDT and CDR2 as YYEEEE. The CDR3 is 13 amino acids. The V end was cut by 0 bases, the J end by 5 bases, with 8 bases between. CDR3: CASSLDTSETQYF. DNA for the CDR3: TGTGCCAGCAGCTTGGACACGTCGGAGACCCAGTACTTC.

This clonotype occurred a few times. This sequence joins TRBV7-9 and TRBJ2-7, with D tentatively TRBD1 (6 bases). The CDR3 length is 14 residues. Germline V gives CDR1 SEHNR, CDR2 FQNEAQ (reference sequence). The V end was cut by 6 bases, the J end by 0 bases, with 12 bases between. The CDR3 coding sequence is TGTGCCAGCAGTTCTAGACAGGCCTCCTACGAGCAGTACTTC. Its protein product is CASSSRQASYEQYF.

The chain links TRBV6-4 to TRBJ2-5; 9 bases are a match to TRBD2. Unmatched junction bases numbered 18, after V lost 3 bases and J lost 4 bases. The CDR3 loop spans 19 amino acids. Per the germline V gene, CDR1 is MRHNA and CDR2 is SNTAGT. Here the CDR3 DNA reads TGTGCCAGCAGTGATCTCCATTTGTCCAGCGGGAGGCCAAGAGAGACCCAGTACTTC. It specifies CASSDLHLSSGRPRETQYF.

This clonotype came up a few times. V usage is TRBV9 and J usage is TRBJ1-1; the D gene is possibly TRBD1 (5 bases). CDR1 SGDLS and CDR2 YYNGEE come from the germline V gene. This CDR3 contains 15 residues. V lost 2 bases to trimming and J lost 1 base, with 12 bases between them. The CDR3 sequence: CASSVGPSPNTEAFF. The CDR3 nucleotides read TGTGCCAGCAGCGTGGGACCCAGCCCGAACACTGAAGCTTTCTTT.

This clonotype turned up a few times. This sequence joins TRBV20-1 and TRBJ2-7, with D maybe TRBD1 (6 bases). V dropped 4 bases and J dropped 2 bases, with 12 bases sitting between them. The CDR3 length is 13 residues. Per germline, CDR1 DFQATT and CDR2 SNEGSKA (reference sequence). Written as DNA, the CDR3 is TGCAGTGCTATGCGGACAGCTACCTACGAGCAGTACTTC. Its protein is CSAMRTATYEQYF.

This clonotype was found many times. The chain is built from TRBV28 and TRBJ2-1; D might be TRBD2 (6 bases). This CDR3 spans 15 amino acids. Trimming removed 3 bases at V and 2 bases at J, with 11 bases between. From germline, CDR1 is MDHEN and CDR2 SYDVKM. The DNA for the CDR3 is TGTGCCAGCAGTTTCCGGGGGACCACCTACAATGAGCAGTTCTTC. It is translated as CASSFRGTTYNEQFF.

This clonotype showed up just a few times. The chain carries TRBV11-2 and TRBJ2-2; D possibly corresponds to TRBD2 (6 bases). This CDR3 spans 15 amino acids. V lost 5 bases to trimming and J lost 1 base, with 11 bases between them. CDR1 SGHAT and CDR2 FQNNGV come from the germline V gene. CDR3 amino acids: CASSPQEGNTGELFF. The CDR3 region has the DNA TGTGCCAGCAGCCCCCAGGAGGGGAACACCGGGGAGCTGTTTTTT.

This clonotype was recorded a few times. Written as DNA, the CDR3 is TGCAGCGTTGAACCAATGGTCAATGAGCAGTTCTTC. Protein product: CSVEPMVNEQFF. The J gene is TRBJ2-1, the V gene TRBV29-1, with D hard to call. Germline V gene sequence: CDR1 SQVTM, CDR2 ANQGSEA. This CDR3 region has 12 residues. Deletions cut 2 bases from V and 6 bases from J, with 8 bases between.

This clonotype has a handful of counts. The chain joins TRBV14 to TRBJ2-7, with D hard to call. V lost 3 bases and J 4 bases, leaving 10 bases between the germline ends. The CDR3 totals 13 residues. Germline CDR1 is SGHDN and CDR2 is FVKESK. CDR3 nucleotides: TGTGCCAGCAGCCATAAAGATCTGTACGAGCAGTACTTC. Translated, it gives CASSHKDLYEQYF.